This TCR beta chain comes out of a study of blood T cell repertoires in COVID-19. The ends were cut back, 8 bases at V and 8 bases at J, with 12 bases in the middle. The CDR3 is made up of 12 amino acids. The sample holds a few counts of this clone. Using immunoSEQ multiplex PCR, the repertoire was profiled, and TCRdb retains in-frame clones only, with some absent. The sample has some 700,000 clones, 85% to 90% seen once. Material for sequencing was peripheral blood. V gene TRBV12-3 or TRBV12-4 combines with J gene TRBJ2-2, with D possibly being TRBD2 (5 bases). This TCR was sampled from a woman under 30 with acute or convalescent COVID-19. DNA of the CDR3: TGTGCCAGCTCCTCGGGCGGGGGGGAGCTGTTTTTT. Amino acids: CASSSGGGELFF.